The present TCR beta chain was sequenced within a study of blood T cell repertoires in COVID-19. Study in general: The United States, Italy and Spain supplied acute and convalescent COVID-19 samples.

Cohort allocation depended upon clinical history that participants reported. All recovered Cohort 3 donors got two negative PCRs, got clearance, or saw symptom resolution. The CDR3 runs 15 residues. From germline, CDR1 is SGHRS and CDR2 YFSETQ. The ends were cut back, 2 bases at V and 0 bases at J, with 6 bases in the middle. Generated by immunoSEQ multiplex PCR, the TCRdb table keeps only in-frame clones and is missing some. The data show hundreds of thousands of clones, with over 80% seen just once and 0.95% to 1.5% held by the top ten. This chain links TRBV5-1 with TRBJ2-6; possible D gene TRBD2, 5 bases. This TCR came from a man in his thirties or forties who had recovered from COVID-19. Specimen: PBMCs or T cells enriched from blood (not recorded which). This CDR3 reads CASSFGSSGANVLTF. CDR3 DNA: TGCGCCAGCAGCTTTGGGAGCTCTGGGGCCAACGTCCTGACTTTC. The full variable domain, rest sourced from reference TRBV5-1 and TRBJ2-6, is KAGVTQTPRYLIKTRGQQVTLSCSPISGHRSVSWYQQTPGQGLQFLFEYFSETQRNKGNFPGRFSGRQFSNSRSEMNVSTLELGDSALYLCASSFGSSGANVLTFGAGSRLTVL.